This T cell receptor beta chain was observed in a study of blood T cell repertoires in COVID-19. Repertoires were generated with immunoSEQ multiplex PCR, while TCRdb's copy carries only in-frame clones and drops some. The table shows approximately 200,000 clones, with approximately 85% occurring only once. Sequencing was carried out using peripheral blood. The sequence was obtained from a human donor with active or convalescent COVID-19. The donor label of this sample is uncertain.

DNA of the CDR3: TGTGCCTGGAGTGTAGAAGGGGTGCCTTATCAGCCCCAGCATTTT. This codes for CAWSVEGVPYQPQHF. This chain joins TRBV30 and TRBJ1-5, with TRBD1 as a possible D gene (5 bases). Germline values: CDR1 GTSNPN, CDR2 SVGIG (reference sequence). Deletions cut 0 bases from V and 5 bases from J, with 14 bases between. This CDR3 is built from 15 residues. Full variable domain (remainder filled in from reference TRBV30 and TRBJ1-5): SQTIHQWPATLVQPVGSPLSLECTVEGTSNPNLYWYRQAAGRGLQLLFYSVGIGQISSEVPQNLSASRPQDRQFILSSKKLLLSDSGFYLCAWSVEGVPYQPQHFGDGTRLSIL.